This TCR beta chain stems from a study of shared clonotypes between healthy human individuals (dated by TCRdb to the early 2020s). With respect to the entire study: A couple of women and a few men aged 18 to 49 years were included in the cohort. For each donor, three plates each were used for CD4 naive and CD4 memory, two plates were used for CD8 naive, and one plate was used for CD8 memory. Per donor, leukapheresis produced somewhere between about 0.9 and 9.5 billion PBMCs. Blood TCR repertoires of about five healthy adults were deeply sequenced to estimate repertoire size and the extent of clonotype sharing between individuals. To increase sequencing depth and limit assay-specific biases, different laboratories used diverse techniques to prepare libraries and sequence TCR repertoires. Findings and caveats that apply to the study as a whole: The genetic and exposure-history diversity represented was limited by the small number of donors. Sampling was limited to blood, and TCR repertoires in tissue likely differ from TCR repertoires in blood. Rarefaction of sorted-subset datasets indicated incomplete sequencing despite the large sequencing depth. Naive subsets generally had larger estimated clonotype richness than memory subsets did. Pairwise subsampling led to the expectation that sequencing depth would affect the degree of clonotype sharing among donors. When several donors were compared, the shared fraction of clonotypes was 5% to 6.5% for naive CD4, 3.5% to 4% for naive CD8, roughly 2.5% for memory CD4, and around 0.4% for memory CD8. Compared with non-shared clonotypes, the clonotypes found in all four sorted-subset donors had higher generation probabilities.

The CDR1 and CDR2 encoded by the germline V gene are SNHLY and FYNNEI. The germline V end is reduced by 6 bases and the J end by 6 bases; junction bases left unmatched: 10. The CDR3 holds 15 amino acids from the cysteine to the phenylalanine. This entry keeps only the CDR3 DNA: 45 bases, framed from base 1. Using the deep immunoSEQ assay, multiplex PCR amplified TCR CDR3 regions from genomic DNA. Extracted genomic DNA from each cell subset was spread evenly across all wells of several immunoSEQ 96-well plates, with each plate serving as a replicate. Each replicate PCR for sorted subsets received 150 to 250 ng genomic DNA, equal to tens of thousands of T cell genomes. Purified libraries were measured with a Qubit 3.0 fluorometer, size-checked on a Bioanalyzer 2100, and measured again with the KAPA Library Quantification kit. Each immunoSEQ 96-well plate was sequenced on its own single-read 150-cycle Illumina NextSeq 550 flow cell. The authors' pipeline ran thus. Because the immunoSEQ output held only junctional sequences and lacked quality scores, the filtering could not match the filtering applied to full-length reads. To assign V/J genes and CDR3, sequences were annotated using PyIR, a Python wrapper for IgBLAST v1.9, with IMGT germline references. Reads with weak V/J assignments (E-value above 1e-6), missing CDR3, stop codons, out-of-frame junctions, or ambiguous translated residues were removed. V3J clonotypes were defined by identical inferred V gene, J gene, and CDR3 amino acid sequence. Percentage overlap between repertoires was computed as shared unique clonotypes divided by the size of the smaller repertoire. Richness of each repertoire was evaluated using RTK rarefaction, the Chao1 estimator, and Recon v2.1 estimates of unobserved clonotypes. Generation probabilities for all TCRbeta clonotypes obtained by the gDNA method from a few donors were computed using OLGA. TCRdb carries this immuneACCESS record with in-frame sequences only. Its versions omit some clonotypes, under half of them owing to an unresolved V gene in the studies checked, with the rest unexplained. That table is the source of V, J and clone size, and D and trimming were worked out from the DNA. The sample profile shows over a million clones; approximately 80% of them were found once. The top ten hold around 0.61% of the sample.

Concerning this clone itself: It lacks a known antigen. Base qualities are not at hand, and no much larger clone is one base apart.

The donors were healthy, HIV-negative adults who had no recently reported acute infections or vaccinations. All donors were Caucasian adults living in Nashville, Tennessee, USA. CD4+ T cells were enriched through magnetic negative selection, after which naive cells were positively selected on CD45RA and the remaining negative fraction served as the memory subset. After blood collection by leukapheresis, PBMCs were isolated using Ficoll-Histopaque density gradient centrifugation and then cryopreserved in the vapor phase of liquid nitrogen. Analytical flow cytometry was used to check the purity and quantity of every magnetically sorted T cell population. Genomic DNA was isolated from each sorted fraction and quantified by UV absorbance on a Nanodrop 2000c.

The receptor was isolated from a man younger than 30 in good health. Some clones in this sample may be carry-over from other donors' samples. This chain joins TRBV2 to TRBJ2-1, with 8 bases matching TRBD1. Input material: memory CD4+ T cells from PBMCs. In light of the paper, this sample's cell subset or site label describes: CD45RA-negative fraction. The CDR3 region: CASRHDRGRTNEQFF. The nucleotide sequence reads TGTGCCAGCAGGCACGACAGGGGCCGAACCAATGAGCAGTTCTTC.